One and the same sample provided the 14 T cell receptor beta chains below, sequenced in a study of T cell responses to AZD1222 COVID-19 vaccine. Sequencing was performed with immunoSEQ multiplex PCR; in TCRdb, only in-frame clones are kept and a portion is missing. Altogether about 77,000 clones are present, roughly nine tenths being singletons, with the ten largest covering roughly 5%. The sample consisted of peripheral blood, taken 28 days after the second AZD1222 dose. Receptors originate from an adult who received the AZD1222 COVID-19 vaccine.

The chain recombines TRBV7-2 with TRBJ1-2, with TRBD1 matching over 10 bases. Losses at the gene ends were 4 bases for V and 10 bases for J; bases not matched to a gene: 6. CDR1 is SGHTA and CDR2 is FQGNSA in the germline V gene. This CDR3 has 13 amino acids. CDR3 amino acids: CASSSDRGRAYTF. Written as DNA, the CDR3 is TGTGCCAGCAGCTCCGACAGGGGGCGCGCCTACACCTTC.

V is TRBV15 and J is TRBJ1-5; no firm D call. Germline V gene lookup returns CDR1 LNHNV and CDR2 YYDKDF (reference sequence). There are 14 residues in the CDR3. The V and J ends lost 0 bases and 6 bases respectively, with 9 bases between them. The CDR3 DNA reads TGTGCCACCAGCAGAGAATTACCGCCTCAGCCCCAGCATTTT. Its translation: CATSRELPPQPQHF.

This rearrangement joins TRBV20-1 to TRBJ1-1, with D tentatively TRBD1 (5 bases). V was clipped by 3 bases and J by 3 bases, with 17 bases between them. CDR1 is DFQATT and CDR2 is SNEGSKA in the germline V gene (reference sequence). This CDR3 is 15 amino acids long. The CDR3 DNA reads TGCAGTGCTAGTCGGACCTCGGGGGGGGACACTGAAGCTTTCTTT. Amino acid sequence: CSASRTSGGDTEAFF.

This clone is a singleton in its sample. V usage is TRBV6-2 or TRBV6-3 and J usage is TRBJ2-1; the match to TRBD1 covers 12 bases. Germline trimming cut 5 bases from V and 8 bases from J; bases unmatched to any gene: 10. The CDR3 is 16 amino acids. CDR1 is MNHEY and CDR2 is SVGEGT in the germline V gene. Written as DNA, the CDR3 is TGTGCCAGCAGTGCTACCGGGACAGGGGGCTCGCATGAGCAGTTCTTC. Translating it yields CASSATGTGGSHEQFF.

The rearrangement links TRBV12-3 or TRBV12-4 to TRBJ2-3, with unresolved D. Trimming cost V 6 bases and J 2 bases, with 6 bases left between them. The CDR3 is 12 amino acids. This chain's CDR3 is CASRLNTDTQYF. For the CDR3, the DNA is TGTGCCAGCAGACTAAACACAGATACGCAGTATTTT.

Here the CDR3 DNA reads TGTGCCTGGAGTGTACCTGGGACTAGCGGACAAGAGACCCAGTACTTC. Encoded protein: CAWSVPGTSGQETQYF. V gene TRBV30 combines with J gene TRBJ2-5, with 11 bases aligning to TRBD2. This CDR3 has 16 amino acids. Germline lookup yields CDR1 GTSNPN and CDR2 SVGIG (reference sequence). V lost 0 bases and J lost 2; bases outside the gene matches: 5.

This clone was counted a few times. The CDR3 loop is CSVRDSSYEQYF. CDR3 in DNA: TGCAGCGTTCGGGACAGCTCCTACGAGCAGTACTTC. The V and J genes are TRBV29-1 and TRBJ2-7, with TRBD1 matching over 7 bases. The CDR3 is 12 amino acids. The trim removed 5 bases at V and 0 bases at J, leaving 1 base unmatched. CDR1 and CDR2 from the germline V gene are SQVTM and ANQGSEA.

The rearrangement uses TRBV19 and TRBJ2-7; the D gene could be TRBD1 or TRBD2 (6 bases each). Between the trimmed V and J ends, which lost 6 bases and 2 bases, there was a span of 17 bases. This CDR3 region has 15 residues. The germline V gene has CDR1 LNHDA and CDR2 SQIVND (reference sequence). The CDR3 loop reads CASRSGAIGTYEQYF. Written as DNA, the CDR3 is TGTGCCAGTAGATCGGGGGCCATAGGGACCTACGAGCAGTACTTC.

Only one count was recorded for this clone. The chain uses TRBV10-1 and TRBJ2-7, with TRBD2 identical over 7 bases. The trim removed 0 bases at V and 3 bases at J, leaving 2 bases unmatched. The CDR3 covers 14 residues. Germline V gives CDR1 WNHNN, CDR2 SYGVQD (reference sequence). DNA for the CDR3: TGCGCCAGCAGTGAGTCGGGCGGGAGCTACGAGCAGTACTTC. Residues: CASSESGGSYEQYF.

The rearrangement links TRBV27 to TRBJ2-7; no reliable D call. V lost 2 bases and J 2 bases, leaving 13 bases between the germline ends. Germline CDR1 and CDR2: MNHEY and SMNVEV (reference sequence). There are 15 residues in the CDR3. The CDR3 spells CASSLTRALPYEQYF. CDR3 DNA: TGTGCCAGCAGTTTAACTCGCGCCCTTCCCTACGAGCAGTACTTC.

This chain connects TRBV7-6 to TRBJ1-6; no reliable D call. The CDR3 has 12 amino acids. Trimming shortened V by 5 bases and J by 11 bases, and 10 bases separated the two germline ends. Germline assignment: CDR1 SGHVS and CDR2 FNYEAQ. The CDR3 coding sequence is TGTGCCAGCAGCCCCGGTGGGCCACCCCTCCACTTT. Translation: CASSPGGPPLHF.

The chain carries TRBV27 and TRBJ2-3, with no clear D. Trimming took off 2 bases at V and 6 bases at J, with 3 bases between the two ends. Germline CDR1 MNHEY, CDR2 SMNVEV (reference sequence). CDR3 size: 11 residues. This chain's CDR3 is CASSLGDTQYF. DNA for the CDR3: TGTGCCAGCAGTTTAGGGGATACGCAGTATTTT.

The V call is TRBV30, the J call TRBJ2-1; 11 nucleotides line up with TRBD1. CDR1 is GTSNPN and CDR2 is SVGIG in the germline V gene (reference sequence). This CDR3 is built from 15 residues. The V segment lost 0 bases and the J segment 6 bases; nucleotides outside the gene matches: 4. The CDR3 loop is CAWSVWTGGINEQFF. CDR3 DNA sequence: TGTGCCTGGAGTGTCTGGACAGGGGGCATCAATGAGCAGTTCTTC.

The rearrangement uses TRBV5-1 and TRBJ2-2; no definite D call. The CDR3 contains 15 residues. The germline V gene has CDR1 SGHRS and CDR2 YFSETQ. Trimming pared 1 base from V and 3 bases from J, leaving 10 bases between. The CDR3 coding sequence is TGCGCCAGCAGCTTGAGTACGGTACACACCGGGGAGCTGTTTTTT. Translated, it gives CASSLSTVHTGELFF.